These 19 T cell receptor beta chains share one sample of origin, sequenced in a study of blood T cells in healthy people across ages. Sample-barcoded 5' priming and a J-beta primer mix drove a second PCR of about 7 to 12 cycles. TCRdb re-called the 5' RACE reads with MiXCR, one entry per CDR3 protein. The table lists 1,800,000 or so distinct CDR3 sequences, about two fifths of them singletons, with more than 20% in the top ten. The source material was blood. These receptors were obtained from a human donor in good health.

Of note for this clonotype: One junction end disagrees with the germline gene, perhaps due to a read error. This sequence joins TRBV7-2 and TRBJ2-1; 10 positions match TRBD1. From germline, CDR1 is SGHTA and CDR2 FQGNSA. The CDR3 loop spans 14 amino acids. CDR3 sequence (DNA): TGTGCCAGCAGTTCCGACAGGGGGCTGAATGAGCAGGTCTTC. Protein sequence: CASSSDRGLNEQVF.

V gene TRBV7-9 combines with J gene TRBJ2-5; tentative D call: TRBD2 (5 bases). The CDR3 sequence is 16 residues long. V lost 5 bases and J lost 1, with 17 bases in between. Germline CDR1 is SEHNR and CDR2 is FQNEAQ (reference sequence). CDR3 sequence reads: CASSGSSGLIQETQYF. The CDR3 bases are TGTGCCAGCAGCGGGTCAAGCGGTCTCATCCAAGAGACCCAGTACTTC. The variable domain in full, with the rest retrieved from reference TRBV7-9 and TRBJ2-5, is DTGVSQNPRHKITKRGQNVTFRCDPISEHNRLYWYRQTLGQGPEFLTYFQNEAQLEKSRLLSDRFSAERPKGSFSTLEIQRTEQGDSAMYLCASSGSSGLIQETQYFGPGTRLLVL.

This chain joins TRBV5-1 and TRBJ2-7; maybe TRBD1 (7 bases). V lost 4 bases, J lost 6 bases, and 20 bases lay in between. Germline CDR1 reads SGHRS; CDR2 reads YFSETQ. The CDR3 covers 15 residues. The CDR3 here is CASSPTTGKTSEQYF. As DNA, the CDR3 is TGCGCCAGCAGCCCGACGACAGGGAAGACTAGCGAGCAGTACTTC.

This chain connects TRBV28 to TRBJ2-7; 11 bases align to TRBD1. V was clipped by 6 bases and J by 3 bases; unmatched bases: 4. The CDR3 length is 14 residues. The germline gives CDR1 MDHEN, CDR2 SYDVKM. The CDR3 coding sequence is TGTGCCAGCAGCAGGACAGGGGGCCTCTACGAGCAGTACTTC. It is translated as CASSRTGGLYEQYF.

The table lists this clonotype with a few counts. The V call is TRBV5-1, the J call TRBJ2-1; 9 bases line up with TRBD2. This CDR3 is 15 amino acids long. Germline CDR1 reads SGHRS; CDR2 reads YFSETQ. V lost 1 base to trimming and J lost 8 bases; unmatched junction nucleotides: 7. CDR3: CASSLFGGGADEQFF. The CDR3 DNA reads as TGCGCCAGCAGCTTGTTTGGCGGGGGGGCGGATGAGCAGTTCTTC. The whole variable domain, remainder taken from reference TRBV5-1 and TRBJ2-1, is KAGVTQTPRYLIKTRGQQVTLSCSPISGHRSVSWYQQTPGQGLQFLFEYFSETQRNKGNFPGRFSGRQFSNSRSEMNVSTLELGDSALYLCASSLFGGGADEQFFGPGTRLTVL.

The CDR3 DNA reads as TGTGCCAGCAGTTTAGGACAGGGCCGCTTTTACAATGAGCAGTTCTTC. Protein product: CASSLGQGRFYNEQFF. The V call is TRBV12-3 or TRBV12-4, the J call TRBJ2-1; 7 nucleotides match TRBD1. The CDR3 has 16 amino acids. V dropped 1 base and J dropped 4; count of bases not matched to a gene: 7.

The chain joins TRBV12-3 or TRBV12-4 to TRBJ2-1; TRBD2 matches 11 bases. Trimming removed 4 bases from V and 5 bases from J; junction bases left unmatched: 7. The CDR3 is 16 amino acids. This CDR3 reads CASSYRLAGPNNEQFF. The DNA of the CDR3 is TGTGCCAGCAGTTATCGACTAGCGGGGCCGAACAATGAGCAGTTCTTC.

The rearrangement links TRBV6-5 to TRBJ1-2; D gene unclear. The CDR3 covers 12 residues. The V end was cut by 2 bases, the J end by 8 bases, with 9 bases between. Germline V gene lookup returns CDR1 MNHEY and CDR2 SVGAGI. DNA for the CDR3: TGTGCCAGCAGTTACGGAGGGTCGGGCTACACCTTC. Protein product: CASSYGGSGYTF.

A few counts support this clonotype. CDR3 in amino acids: CSAETSRGEQFF. CDR3 sequence (DNA): TGCAGTGCTGAAACTTCCCGGGGTGAGCAGTTCTTC. The rearrangement joins TRBV20-1 to TRBJ2-1, with D possibly matching TRBD2 (5 bases). The CDR3 length is 12 residues. V gave up 5 bases and J gave up 9 bases, with 14 bases separating them. CDR1 and CDR2 from the germline V gene are DFQATT and SNEGSKA (reference sequence).

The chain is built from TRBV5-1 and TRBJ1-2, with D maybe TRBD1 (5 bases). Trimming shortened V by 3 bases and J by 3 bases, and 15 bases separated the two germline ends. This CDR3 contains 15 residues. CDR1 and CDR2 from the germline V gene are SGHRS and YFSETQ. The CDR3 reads CASSSRAGLDYGYTF. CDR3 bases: TGCGCCAGCAGCTCCCGCGCGGGGCTTGACTATGGCTACACCTTC.

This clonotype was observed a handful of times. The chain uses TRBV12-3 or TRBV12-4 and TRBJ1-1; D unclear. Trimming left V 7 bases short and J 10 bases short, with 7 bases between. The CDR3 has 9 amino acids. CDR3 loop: CASTRGAFF. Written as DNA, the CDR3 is TGTGCCAGCACCCGGGGAGCTTTCTTT.

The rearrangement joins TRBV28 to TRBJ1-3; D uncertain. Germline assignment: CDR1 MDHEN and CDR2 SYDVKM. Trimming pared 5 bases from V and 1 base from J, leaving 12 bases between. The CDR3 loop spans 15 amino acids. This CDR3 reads CASSSRTYSGNTIYF. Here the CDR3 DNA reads TGTGCCAGCAGTAGTAGAACTTATTCTGGAAACACCATATATTTT.

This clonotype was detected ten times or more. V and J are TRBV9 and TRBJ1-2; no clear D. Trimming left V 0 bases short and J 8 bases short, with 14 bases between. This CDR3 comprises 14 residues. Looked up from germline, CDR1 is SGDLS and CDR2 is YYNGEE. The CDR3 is CASSVGLMFEGYTF. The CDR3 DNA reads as TGTGCCAGCAGCGTAGGACTCATGTTCGAGGGCTACACCTTC.

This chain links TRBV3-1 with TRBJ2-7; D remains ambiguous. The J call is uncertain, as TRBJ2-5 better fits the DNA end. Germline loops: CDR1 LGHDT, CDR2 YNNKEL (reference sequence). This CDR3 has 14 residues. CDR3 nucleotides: TGTGCCAGCAGCCAAGAAGTCACGGTTGGGACCCAGTACTTC. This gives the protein CASSQEVTVGTQYF.

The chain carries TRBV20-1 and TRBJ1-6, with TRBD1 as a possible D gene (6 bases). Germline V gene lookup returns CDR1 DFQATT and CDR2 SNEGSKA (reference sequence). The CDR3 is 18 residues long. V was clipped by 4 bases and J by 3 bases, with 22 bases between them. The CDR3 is CSATNWGAGFGYNSPLHF. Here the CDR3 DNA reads TGCAGTGCTACCAATTGGGGGGCAGGGTTTGGCTATAATTCACCCCTCCACTTT.

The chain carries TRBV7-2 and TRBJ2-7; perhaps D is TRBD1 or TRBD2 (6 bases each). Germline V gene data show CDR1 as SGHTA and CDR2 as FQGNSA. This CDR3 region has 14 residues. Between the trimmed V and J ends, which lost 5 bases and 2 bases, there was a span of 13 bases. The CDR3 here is CASSPAGQAYEQYF. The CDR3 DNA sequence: TGTGCCAGCAGCCCGGCGGGACAAGCCTACGAGCAGTACTTC.

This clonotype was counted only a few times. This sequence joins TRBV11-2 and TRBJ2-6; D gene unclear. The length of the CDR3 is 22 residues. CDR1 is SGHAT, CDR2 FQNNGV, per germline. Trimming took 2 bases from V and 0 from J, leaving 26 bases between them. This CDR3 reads CASSLKGIEPPSPFSGANVLTF. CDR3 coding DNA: TGTGCCAGCAGCTTAAAAGGGATCGAGCCCCCGAGCCCGTTCTCTGGGGCCAACGTCCTGACTTTC.

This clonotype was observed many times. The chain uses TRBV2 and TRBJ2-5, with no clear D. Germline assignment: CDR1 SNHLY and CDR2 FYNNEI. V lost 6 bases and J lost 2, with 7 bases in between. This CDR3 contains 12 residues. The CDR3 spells CASSGVQETQYF. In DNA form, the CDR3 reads TGTGCCAGCAGCGGAGTTCAAGAGACCCAGTACTTC.

CDR3 bases: TGTGCCAGCAGCCAAGACAGGTATTCTCCCACAGATACGCAGTATTTT. It codes for CASSQDRYSPTDTQYF. The chain combines TRBV3-1 with TRBJ2-3; D not resolved. V gave up 0 bases and J gave up 2 bases, with 12 bases separating them. Germline V lookup: CDR1 LGHDT, CDR2 YNNKEL (reference sequence). The CDR3 covers 16 residues.